The 30 T cell receptor beta chains below come from one sample, sequenced in a study of monozygotic twins with inflammatory bowel disease. For each CDR3 protein, TCRdb gives one entry from its re-call of the 5' RACE reads, without DNA. The data include some 210,000 distinct CDR3 sequences; the top ten clones carry approximately 1.5%. Specimen: blood. The receptors were gathered from a human donor with ulcerative colitis or Crohn's disease, or a healthy co-twin of an affected twin (not recorded which).

V and J are TRBV5-1 and TRBJ1-2. The CDR3 length is 14 residues. Germline V lookup: CDR1 SGHRS, CDR2 YFSETQ. CDR3 sequence reads: CASSLGGVNYGYTF.

This chain connects TRBV7-9 to TRBJ2-5; TCRdb calls TRBD1, which cannot be checked without DNA. The CDR3 has 14 amino acids. Germline V CDR1 and CDR2: SEHNR, FQNEAQ (reference sequence). CDR3 amino acids: CASSWNTGQETQYF. The full variable domain, its missing parts supplied by reference TRBV7-9 and TRBJ2-5, is DTGVSQNPRHKITKRGQNVTFRCDPISEHNRLYWYRQTLGQGPEFLTYFQNEAQLEKSRLLSDRFSAERPKGSFSTLEIQRTEQGDSAMYLCASSWNTGQETQYFGPGTRLLVL.

Here the CDR3 reads CSARGGGLKVPYAQYF. The rearrangement joins TRBV20-1 to TRBJ2-3; TCRdb returns TRBD1, unconfirmable since there is no DNA. The germline V gene encodes CDR1 DFQATT and CDR2 SNEGSKA (reference sequence). CDR3 length equals 16 residues.

The chain links TRBV5-1 to TRBJ1-6; TCRdb calls TRBD1, which cannot be checked without DNA. The CDR3 spans 13 residues. Per germline, CDR1 SGHRS and CDR2 YFSETQ. This CDR3 reads CASSAGAGSPLHF.

The chain has TRBV3-1 and TRBJ2-7; TCRdb picks TRBD2, but there is no DNA to check that call. The V gene's germline CDR1 is LGHDT and CDR2 YNNKEL (reference sequence). This CDR3 contains 19 residues. This chain's CDR3 is CASSQGWGNWGSPSYEQYF.

This chain's CDR3 is CASSYPKADSNTDTQYF. The V and J genes are TRBV5-1 and TRBJ2-3; TCRdb's D call, TRBD2, is unchecked because there is no DNA. This CDR3 has 17 residues. Germline CDR1 reads SGHRS; CDR2 reads YFSETQ.

V is TRBV10-1 and J is TRBJ2-3. The germline V gene encodes CDR1 WNHNN and CDR2 SYGVQD (reference sequence). The CDR3 loop spans 13 amino acids. The CDR3 loop reads CASSETRMGTQYF.

This sequence joins TRBV5-6 and TRBJ1-1; with no DNA, the TCRdb D assignment of TRBD1 cannot be verified. The CDR3 spans 13 residues. Germline values: CDR1 SGHDT, CDR2 YYEEEE. The CDR3 loop is CASSKNRATEAFF.

The chain uses TRBV5-1 and TRBJ2-1. Germline loops: CDR1 SGHRS, CDR2 YFSETQ. The CDR3 has 15 amino acids. The CDR3 reads CASSLGSFRYNEQFF.

The J gene is TRBJ1-2, the V gene TRBV19; TCRdb's D gene call, TRBD1, goes unchecked for lack of DNA. The CDR3 sequence is 15 residues long. Per the germline V gene, CDR1 is LNHDA and CDR2 is SQIVND (reference sequence). The CDR3 loop reads CASSPSFGAGYGYTF.

The chain uses TRBV5-6 and TRBJ2-4; with no DNA, the TCRdb D assignment of TRBD2 cannot be verified. Looked up from germline, CDR1 is SGHDT and CDR2 is YYEEEE. The CDR3 runs to 16 residues. CDR3 region: CASSLDRVSASRIQYF.

V is TRBV20-1 and J is TRBJ1-2; with no DNA, the TCRdb D assignment of TRBD1 cannot be verified. The CDR3 has 13 residues. CDR1 is DFQATT, CDR2 SNEGSKA, per germline (reference sequence). The CDR3 loop reads CSADSIWGHGYTF.

The chain recombines TRBV12-3 or TRBV12-4 with TRBJ2-1; TCRdb's D gene call, TRBD1, goes unchecked for lack of DNA. CDR3 size: 15 residues. The CDR3 here is CASSLRQGGDNEQFF.

The chain recombines TRBV7-6 with TRBJ1-4. This CDR3 region has 16 residues. Germline CDR1 SGHVS, CDR2 FNYEAQ. The CDR3 reads CASSDPVSKRREKLFF.

This chain joins TRBV5-1 and TRBJ2-2. CDR3 length equals 14 residues. Germline CDR1 and CDR2: SGHRS and YFSETQ. The CDR3 loop is CASSLDHYTGELFF. The whole variable domain, remainder taken from reference TRBV5-1 and TRBJ2-2, is KAGVTQTPRYLIKTRGQQVTLSCSPISGHRSVSWYQQTPGQGLQFLFEYFSETQRNKGNFPGRFSGRQFSNSRSEMNVSTLELGDSALYLCASSLDHYTGELFFGEGSRLTVL.

This chain connects TRBV12-3 or TRBV12-4 to TRBJ1-1; the D gene TCRdb calls, TRBD1, cannot be checked with no DNA. The CDR3 covers 15 residues. The CDR3 region is CASSSPGQGAPEAFF.

This chain connects TRBV28 to TRBJ1-4; without DNA, the TCRdb call of TRBD1 cannot be checked. The CDR3 has 15 residues. Germline assignment: CDR1 MDHEN and CDR2 SYDVKM. CDR3 sequence reads: CASATQGAGHEKLFF.

The chain recombines TRBV7-9 with TRBJ2-3. The CDR3 consists of 12 residues. Germline lookup yields CDR1 SEHNR and CDR2 FQNEAQ (reference sequence). The CDR3 sequence is CASSLMTTTQYF.

V usage is TRBV4-1 and J usage is TRBJ2-6; the D gene TCRdb calls, TRBD1, cannot be checked with no DNA. This CDR3 comprises 19 residues. CDR1 MGHRA and CDR2 YSYEKL come from the germline V gene. The CDR3 protein is CASSRALFTRDTGANVLTF.

The chain is built from TRBV12-3 or TRBV12-4 and TRBJ1-5. The CDR3 runs 14 residues. The chain's CDR3 is CASTGGGGNQPQHF.

This chain uses TRBV7-9 with TRBJ1-3. The germline CDR1 and CDR2 sequences are SEHNR and FQNEAQ (reference sequence). The CDR3 consists of 13 residues. This CDR3 reads CASSLTTANTIYF.

V gene TRBV18 combines with J gene TRBJ2-5. CDR3 size: 14 residues. Germline V lookup: CDR1 KGHSH, CDR2 LQKENI. The CDR3 region is CASSPEDLGETQYF.

The rearrangement joins TRBV5-8 to TRBJ1-1; TCRdb selects TRBD1, and the lack of DNA leaves this call unchecked. The V gene's germline CDR1 is SGHTS and CDR2 YDEGEE. This CDR3 contains 15 residues. The CDR3: CASSRVQVMNTEAFF.

The chain recombines TRBV5-6 with TRBJ2-7. Germline lookup yields CDR1 SGHDT and CDR2 YYEEEE. The CDR3 runs to 13 residues. The CDR3 sequence is CASSLYGDYEQYF.

The chain carries TRBV29-1 and TRBJ1-5. The CDR3 spans 13 residues. Germline CDR1 is SQVTM and CDR2 is ANQGSEA. The CDR3 region is CSVRTGENQPQHF.

The chain has TRBV25-1 and TRBJ1-4; absent DNA, TCRdb's TRBD1 call cannot be checked. The CDR3 length is 16 residues. The germline CDR1 and CDR2 sequences are MGHDK and SYGVNS. This CDR3 reads CASSNPSGGTNEKLFF.

V is TRBV7-3 and J is TRBJ1-6; as DNA is missing, the TRBD1 call by TCRdb cannot be tested. This CDR3 spans 15 amino acids. Germline assignment: CDR1 SGHTA and CDR2 FQGTGA. CDR3 region: CASSRDRAANSPLHF.

V and J are TRBV3-1 and TRBJ2-1; the TCRdb D gene call, TRBD2, has no DNA to confirm it. Germline assignment: CDR1 LGHDT and CDR2 YNNKEL (reference sequence). This CDR3 has 15 amino acids. The CDR3: CASSQKGLIHNEQFF.

V is TRBV11-2 and J is TRBJ2-1. The CDR3 contains 15 residues. The germline V gene has CDR1 SGHAT and CDR2 FQNNGV. The CDR3: CASSLGSSVIYEQFF.

V gene TRBV14 combines with J gene TRBJ1-2. There are 15 residues in the CDR3. Germline V gene sequence: CDR1 SGHDN, CDR2 FVKESK. The CDR3 region is CASSQRDGSFHGYTF.